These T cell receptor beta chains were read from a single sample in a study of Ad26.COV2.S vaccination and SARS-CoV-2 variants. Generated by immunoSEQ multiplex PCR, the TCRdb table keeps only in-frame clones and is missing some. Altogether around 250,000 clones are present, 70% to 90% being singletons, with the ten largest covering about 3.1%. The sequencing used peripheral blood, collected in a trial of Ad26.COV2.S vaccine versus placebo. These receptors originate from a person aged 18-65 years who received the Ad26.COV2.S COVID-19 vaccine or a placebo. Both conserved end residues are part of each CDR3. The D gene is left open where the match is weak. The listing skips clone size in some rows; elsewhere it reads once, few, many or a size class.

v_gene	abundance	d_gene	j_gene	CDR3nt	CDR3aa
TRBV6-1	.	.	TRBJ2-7	TGTGCCAGCAGTGAGTCTTTCCTTGCGCAGTACTTC	CASSESFLAQYF
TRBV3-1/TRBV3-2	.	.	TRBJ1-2	TGTGCCAGCAGCCTAAAGGGCCCAGGGAGCTATGGCTACACCTTC	CASSLKGPGSYGYTF
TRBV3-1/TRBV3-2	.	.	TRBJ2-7	TGTGCCAGCAGCCAAGCAGGTCGGTCGGAATTGGGGCAGTACTTC	CASSQAGRSELGQYF
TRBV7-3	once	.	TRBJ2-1	TGTGCCAGCAGCTTAAATGGTGGCACAAATGAGCAGTTCTTC	CASSLNGGTNEQFF
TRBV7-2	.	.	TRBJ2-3	TGTGCCAGCAGCCCGTGGACAGAAGGCACAGATACGCAGTATTTT	CASSPWTEGTDTQYF
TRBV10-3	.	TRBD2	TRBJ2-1	TGTGCCATCAGTAAAAATCAAGCGGGATCCCCCTACAATGAGCAGTTCTTC	CAISKNQAGSPYNEQFF
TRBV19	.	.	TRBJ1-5	TGTGCCAGTAGTATGGAGGCAGCCAAGGGCAATCAGCCCCAGCATTTT	CASSMEAAKGNQPQHF
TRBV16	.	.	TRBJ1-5	TGTGCCAGCAGCCAATCGAAGGGGTACGGGCCCCAGCATTTT	CASSQSKGYGPQHF
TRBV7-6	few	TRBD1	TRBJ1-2	TGTGCCAGCAGCAGGGGACAGGCCGCTCATAACTATGGCTACACCTTC	CASSRGQAAHNYGYTF
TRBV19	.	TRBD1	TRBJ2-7	TGTGCCAGTAGTATTAGGTGGACAGGAGACCACGAGCAGTACTTC	CASSIRWTGDHEQYF
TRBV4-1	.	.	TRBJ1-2	TGCGCCAGCAGCCAAGAACACCCTGGGAGGTATGGCTACACCTTC	CASSQEHPGRYGYTF
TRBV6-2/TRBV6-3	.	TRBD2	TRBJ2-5	TGTGCCAGCAGTATCGGACTAGCGGGGGGGCCAAGGCAAGAGACCCAGTACTTC	CASSIGLAGGPRQETQYF
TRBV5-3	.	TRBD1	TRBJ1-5	TGTGCCAGAAGCTTCTTCCAGGGGGTACGACAGCCCCAGCATTTT	CARSFFQGVRQPQHF
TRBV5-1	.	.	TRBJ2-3	TGCGCCAGCAGCTTCGAGTTGGCGGGGCGCACAGATACGCAGTATTTT	CASSFELAGRTDTQYF
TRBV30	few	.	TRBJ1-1	TGTGCCTGGGGACAGCCTAACACTGAAGCTTTCTTT	CAWGQPNTEAFF
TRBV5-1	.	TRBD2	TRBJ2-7	TGCGCCAGCAGCCCGGGGACTAGCGGGGTGGTTTACGAGCAGTACTTC	CASSPGTSGVVYEQYF
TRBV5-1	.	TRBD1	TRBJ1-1	TGCGCCAGCAGCCGAGGGGGGACAGACAACACTGAAGCTTTCTTT	CASSRGGTDNTEAFF
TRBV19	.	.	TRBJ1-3	TGTGCCAGTAGTATAGACCCAGGGCGCGGAAACACCATATATTTT	CASSIDPGRGNTIYF
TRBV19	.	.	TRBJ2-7	TGTGCCAGCACCTACCGACCGGGCGACTACGAGCAGTACTTC	CASTYRPGDYEQYF
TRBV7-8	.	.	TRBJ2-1	TGTGCCAGCAGCTTAGCCAACCCATCGGGGGGAGGGGGCGATGAGCAGTTCTTC	CASSLANPSGGGGDEQFF
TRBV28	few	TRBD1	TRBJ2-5	TGTGCCAGCACCGTAACAGGGGTGGAGACCCAGTACTTC	CASTVTGVETQYF
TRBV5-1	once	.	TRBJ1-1	TGCGCCAGCAGTTCGGGTATCGGGCTAATGAACACTGAAGCTTTCTTT	CASSSGIGLMNTEAFF
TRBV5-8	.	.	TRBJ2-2	TGTGCCAGCAGCGCATCCGGACAAGTTAACACCGGGGAGCTGTTTTTT	CASSASGQVNTGELFF
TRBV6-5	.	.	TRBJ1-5	TGTGCCAGCAGAAACACAGGGACTGGGAATCAGCCCCAGCATTTT	CASRNTGTGNQPQHF
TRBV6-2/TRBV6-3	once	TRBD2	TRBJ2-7	TGTGCCAGCAGTTACTCGTCAATTCTAGCGGGGGGGCTTGATGAGCAGTACTTC	CASSYSSILAGGLDEQYF
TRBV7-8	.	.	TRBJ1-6	TGTGCCAGCAGCCCTTATAATTCACCCCTCCACTTT	CASSPYNSPLHF
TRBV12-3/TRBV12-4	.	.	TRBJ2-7	TGTGCCAGCAGTCCTACCGGTACCTACGAGCAGTACTTC	CASSPTGTYEQYF
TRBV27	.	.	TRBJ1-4	TGTGCCAGCAGTAAACGCACGCCCTACTCAGGGGCCGGTAATGAAAAACTGTTTTTT	CASSKRTPYSGAGNEKLFF
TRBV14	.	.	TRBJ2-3	TGTGCCAGCAGCCAAGATTTAGGGGGCACAGATACGCAGTATTTT	CASSQDLGGTDTQYF
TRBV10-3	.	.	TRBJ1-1	TGTGCCATCAGCGGGGACAAGAACACTGAAGCTTTCTTT	CAISGDKNTEAFF
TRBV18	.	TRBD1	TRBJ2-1	TGTGCCAGCTCACCACCAAGAGGGGGCAGGTACAATGAGCAGTTCTTC	CASSPPRGGRYNEQFF
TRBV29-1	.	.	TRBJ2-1	TGCAGCGTACAAGGGGGGTCCAATGAGCAGTTCTTC	CSVQGGSNEQFF
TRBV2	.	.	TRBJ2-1	TGTGCCAGCAGTGTGTTCTTCAATGAGCAGTTCTTC	CASSVFFNEQFF
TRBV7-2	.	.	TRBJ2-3	TGTGCCAGCAGCCGGCCCGTCACAGATACGCAGTATTTT	CASSRPVTDTQYF
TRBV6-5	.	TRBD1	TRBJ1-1	TGTGCCAGTCGGGACAGGGATACTGAAGCTTTCTTT	CASRDRDTEAFF
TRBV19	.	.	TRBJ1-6	TGTGCCAGTGAAGGAGGGGATGCTAGCTCCTATAATTCACCCCTCCACTTT	CASEGGDASSYNSPLHF
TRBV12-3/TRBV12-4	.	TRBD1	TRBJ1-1	TGCGCCAGCAGCCGTGGACAGGGTGAAGCTTTCTTT	CASSRGQGEAFF
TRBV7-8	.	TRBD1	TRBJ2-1	TGTGCCACGCGACAGGGCTCCTACAATGAGCAGTTCTTC	CATRQGSYNEQFF
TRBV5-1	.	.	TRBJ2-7	TGCGCCAGCGGTCAGATAGACTCCTACGAGCAGTACTTC	CASGQIDSYEQYF
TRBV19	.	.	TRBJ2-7	TGTGCCAGTAGTATGTATCCACGAGAACAGGCCTACGAGCAGTACTTC	CASSMYPREQAYEQYF
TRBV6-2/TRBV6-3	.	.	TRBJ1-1	TGTGCCAGCAGTTACTTGTTCCGGGGCACTGAAGCTTTCTTT	CASSYLFRGTEAFF
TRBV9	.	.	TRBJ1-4	TGTGCCAGCAGCGTAGGTGGCACTGGATCTGAAAAACTGTTTTTT	CASSVGGTGSEKLFF
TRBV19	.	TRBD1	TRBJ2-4	TGTGCCAGTAGTACCTTCATAAAAGACAGGGGGGATAGAGCCAAAAACATTCAGTACTTC	CASSTFIKDRGDRAKNIQYF
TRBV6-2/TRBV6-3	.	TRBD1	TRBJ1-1	TGTGCCAGCAGTGACCCGGGACAGACGACTTTCTTT	CASSDPGQTTFF
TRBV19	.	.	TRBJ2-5	TGTGCCAGTAGTATTATGCGGGGCAGGTTGGAGACCCAGTACTTC	CASSIMRGRLETQYF
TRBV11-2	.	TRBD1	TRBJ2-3	TGTGCCAGCAGCCATTGGACAGGAGACACAGATACGCAGTATTTT	CASSHWTGDTDTQYF
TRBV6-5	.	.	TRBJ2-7	TGTGCCAGCAGCCCCGGGACGGGCCAGTCTTACGAGCAGTACTTC	CASSPGTGQSYEQYF
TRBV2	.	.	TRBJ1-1	TGTGCCAGCTCGGGAGAGATGAACACTGAAGCTTTCTTT	CASSGEMNTEAFF
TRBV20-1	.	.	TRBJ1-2	TGCAGTGCTAGTTGGTACAGGAGCGGCTACACCTTC	CSASWYRSGYTF
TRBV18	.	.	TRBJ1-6	TGTGCCAGCTCACCACCTCCGGGGTCCTATAATTCACCCCTCCACTTT	CASSPPPGSYNSPLHF
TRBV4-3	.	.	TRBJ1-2	TGCGCCAGCAGCCAAGACCGCTCGAGGGTCTCCTATGGCTACACCTTC	CASSQDRSRVSYGYTF
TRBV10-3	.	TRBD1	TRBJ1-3	TGTGCCATCAGCTCGGGACAGGGAAACACCATATATTTT	CAISSGQGNTIYF
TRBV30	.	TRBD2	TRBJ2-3	TGTGCCTGGGACCCACTAGCGGGAGCCCTGGGGGCGCAGTATTTT	CAWDPLAGALGAQYF
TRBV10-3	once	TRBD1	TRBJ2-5	TGTGCCATCAGTGAGTCCTTGGGCAGGGGGCAAGAGACCCAGTACTTC	CAISESLGRGQETQYF
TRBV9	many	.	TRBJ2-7	TGTGCCAGCAGCGGGAGGGACAACGCCTACGAGCAGTACTTC	CASSGRDNAYEQYF
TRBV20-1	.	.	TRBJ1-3	TGCAGTGCTCCGGACGGAAACACCATATATTTT	CSAPDGNTIYF
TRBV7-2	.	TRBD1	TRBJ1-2	TGTGCCAGCAGCCCCAGTTGGACAGGATTTGAAGGCTACACCTTC	CASSPSWTGFEGYTF